The 8 T cell receptor beta chains below were found in one sample sequenced in a study of cytomegalovirus exposure and HLA in healthy donors. 60 Vbeta and 13 Jbeta primers were used in PCR. Profiled with immunoSEQ multiplex PCR; TCRdb holds only in-frame clones, not every one. The table lists 150,000 or so clones, approximately 80% of them singletons, with approximately 5% in the top ten. Sequenced sample: PBMCs. Receptor source: a woman aged 18-35 years in good health and CMV-seropositive.

This sequence joins TRBV29-1 and TRBJ2-5, with D maybe TRBD2 (6 bases). The germline V and J ends were trimmed by 6 bases and 1 base, with 9 bases remaining between them. The CDR3 totals 12 residues. Germline V gene lookup returns CDR1 SQVTM and CDR2 ANQGSEA. The CDR3 region is CSVVEGQETQYF. CDR3 DNA sequence: TGCAGCGTAGTGGAGGGCCAAGAGACCCAGTACTTC.

The chain is built from TRBV7-2 and TRBJ1-2; 12 bases fit TRBD1. The V gene's germline CDR1 is SGHTA and CDR2 FQGNSA. CDR3 length equals 14 residues. Trimming took 5 bases from V and 7 from J; bases not matched to a gene: 5. The CDR3 region has the DNA TGTGCCAGCAGCGTGGGACAGGGGGCCATTGGCTACACCTTC. It translates to CASSVGQGAIGYTF.

This chain joins TRBV5-1 and TRBJ1-4, with D possibly TRBD1 on 6 matching bases. Trimming took 0 bases from V and 8 from J, leaving 11 bases between them. The CDR3 length is 14 residues. Germline loops: CDR1 SGHRS, CDR2 YFSETQ. CDR3 region: CASSLEQGGEKLFF. The CDR3 bases are TGCGCCAGCAGCTTGGAACAGGGAGGGGAAAAACTGTTTTTT.

This rearrangement joins TRBV5-1 to TRBJ2-7; 9 nucleotides match TRBD2. Germline V lookup: CDR1 SGHRS, CDR2 YFSETQ. With 0 bases clipped from V and 0 bases from J, the junction kept 10 bases outside the gene matches. The CDR3 runs 18 residues. The CDR3 nucleotides are TGCGCCAGCAGCTTGGGTCTAGCGGGGATAAAACGCTCCTACGAGCAGTACTTC. This sequence encodes CASSLGLAGIKRSYEQYF.

This clone was seen just once. CDR3 bases: TGCGCCAGCAGCTTGGCCGGTACAGGGGATTCCTATGGCTACACCTTC. Translating it yields CASSLAGTGDSYGYTF. The V and J genes are TRBV5-1 and TRBJ1-2, with 7 nucleotides matching TRBD1. From germline, CDR1 is SGHRS and CDR2 YFSETQ. The CDR3 sequence is 16 residues long. V lost 0 bases and J lost 4; bases outside the gene matches: 9.

The rearrangement uses TRBV5-1 and TRBJ1-1; no clear D gene. Germline lookup yields CDR1 SGHRS and CDR2 YFSETQ. V shed 7 bases and J shed 0 bases, with 10 bases lying between them. The length of the CDR3 is 13 residues. The CDR3: CASQVGMNTEAFF. CDR3 nucleotide sequence: TGCGCCAGCCAGGTGGGCATGAACACTGAAGCTTTCTTT.

The chain has TRBV19 and TRBJ1-1; D not certain. Trimming cost V 1 base and J 0 bases, with 9 bases left between them. Germline V gene lookup returns CDR1 LNHDA and CDR2 SQIVND (reference sequence). This CDR3 is built from 15 residues. For the CDR3, the DNA is TGTGCCAGTAGTATAGTCCCAGAAATGAACACTGAAGCTTTCTTT. Amino acids: CASSIVPEMNTEAFF.

The chain has TRBV2 and TRBJ2-3, with TRBD1 as a possible D gene (7 bases). In germline, CDR1 is SNHLY, CDR2 FYNNEI. This CDR3 region has 15 residues. V was clipped by 3 bases and J by 0 bases, with 10 bases between them. The CDR3 sequence is CASSEQGGSTDTQYF. The CDR3 coding sequence is TGTGCCAGCAGTGAGCAGGGGGGCAGCACAGATACGCAGTATTTT.